The clone carrying this T cell receptor beta chain was recorded a few times. The authors ran a second PCR of 7 to 11 cycles using a sample-barcoded 5' primer and a J-beta primer mix. From the 5' RACE reads, TCRdb called clonotypes with MiXCR, one entry per CDR3 protein. Here the sample spans around 990,000 distinct CDR3 sequences, about 25% being singletons. This entry belongs to a study of blood T cells in healthy people across ages. CDR1 is MNHEY, CDR2 SMNVEV, per germline (reference sequence). The CDR3 contains 14 residues. J gave up 3 bases and V 5 bases, and 5 bases lay outside the gene matches. These same data were also listed under a study on T cells of mothers and their children.

The origin of this receptor is a girl aged 2 to 9 in good health. The V gene is TRBV27, the J gene TRBJ1-1, with 8 bases aligning to TRBD1. The sequenced sample was blood. CDR3 in DNA: TGTGCCAGCAGTAGGCAGGGGGCGTACACTGAAGCTTTCTTT. Translated: CASSRQGAYTEAFF.